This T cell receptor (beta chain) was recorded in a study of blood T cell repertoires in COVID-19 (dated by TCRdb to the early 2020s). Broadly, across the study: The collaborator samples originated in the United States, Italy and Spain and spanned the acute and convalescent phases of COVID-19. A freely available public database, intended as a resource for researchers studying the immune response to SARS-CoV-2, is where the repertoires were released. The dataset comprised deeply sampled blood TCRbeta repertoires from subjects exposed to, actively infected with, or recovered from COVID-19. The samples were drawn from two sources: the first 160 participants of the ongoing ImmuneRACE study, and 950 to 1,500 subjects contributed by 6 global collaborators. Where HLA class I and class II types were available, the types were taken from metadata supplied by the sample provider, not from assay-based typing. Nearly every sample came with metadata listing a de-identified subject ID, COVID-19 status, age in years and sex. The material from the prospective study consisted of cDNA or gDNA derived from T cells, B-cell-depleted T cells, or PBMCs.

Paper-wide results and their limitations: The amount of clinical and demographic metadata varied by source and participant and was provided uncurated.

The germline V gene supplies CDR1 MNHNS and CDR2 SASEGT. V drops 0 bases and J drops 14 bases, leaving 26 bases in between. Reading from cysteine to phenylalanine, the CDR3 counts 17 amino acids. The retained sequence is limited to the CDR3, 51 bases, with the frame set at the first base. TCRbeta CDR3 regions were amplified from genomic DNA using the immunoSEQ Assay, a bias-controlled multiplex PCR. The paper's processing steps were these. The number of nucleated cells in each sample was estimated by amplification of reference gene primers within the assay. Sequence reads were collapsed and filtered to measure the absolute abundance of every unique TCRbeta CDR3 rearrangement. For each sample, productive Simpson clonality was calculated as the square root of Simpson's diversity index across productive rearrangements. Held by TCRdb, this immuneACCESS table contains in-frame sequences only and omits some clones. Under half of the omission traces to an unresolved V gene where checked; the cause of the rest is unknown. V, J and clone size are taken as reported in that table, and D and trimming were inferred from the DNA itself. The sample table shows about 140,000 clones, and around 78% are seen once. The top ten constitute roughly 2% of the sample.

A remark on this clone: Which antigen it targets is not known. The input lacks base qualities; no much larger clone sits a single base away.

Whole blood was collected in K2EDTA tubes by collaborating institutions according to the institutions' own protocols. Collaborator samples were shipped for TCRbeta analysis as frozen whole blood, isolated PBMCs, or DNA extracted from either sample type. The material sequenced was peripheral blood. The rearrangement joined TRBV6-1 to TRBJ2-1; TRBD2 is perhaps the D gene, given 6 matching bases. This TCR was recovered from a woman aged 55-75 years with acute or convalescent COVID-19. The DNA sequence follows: TGTGCCAGCAGTGAAGCGCCGGCGATTTCGGCGCGGGGTCGAGAGTTCTTC. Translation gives CASSEAPAISARGREFF.